This T cell receptor beta chain was sequenced for a study of blood T cells in healthy people across ages. V lost 3 bases and J lost 4, with 9 bases in between. Germline lookup yields CDR1 MGHDK and CDR2 SYGVNS. The CDR3 extends over 13 amino acids. This clonotype was found a few times. A second roughly 6 to 11 cycle PCR used barcoded and J-beta primers. A single record per CDR3 protein comes from TCRdb applying MiXCR to the 5' RACE reads. The repertoire holds fewer than 2,000,000 distinct CDR3 sequences, with around 35% as singletons. The source material was blood. This chain connects TRBV25-1 to TRBJ1-2; D remains ambiguous. This TCR was recovered from a woman in her thirties in good health. CDR3 DNA sequence: TGTGCCAGCAGTGATCAGGAGAGCTATGGCTACACCTTC. This codes for CASSDQESYGYTF.